The 22 T cell receptor beta chains below were found in one sample sequenced in a study of T cells in Graves' hyperthyroidism and ophthalmopathy. TCR beta CDR3 regions were amplified from RNA transcripts. The HTBI set primed first-round TCR CDR3 RT-PCR. TCRdb re-derived calls from the multiplex PCR reads in MiXCR, one entry per CDR3 protein. In the table there are some 700,000 distinct CDR3 sequences, roughly 17% of which are singletons. The sequencing sample was made of blood. These receptors were taken from a man between 45 and 60 years old with Graves' hyperthyroidism.

By proportion, this clonotype is medium-sized. The CDR3 nucleotides read TGCAGTGCTCGGTCCCATAGCGTGAGCACAGATACGCAGTATTTT. It yields the protein CSARSHSVSTDTQYF. The rearrangement joins TRBV20-1 to TRBJ2-3; weak D call: TRBD2 (5 bases). V dropped 5 bases and J dropped 0 bases, with 15 bases sitting between them. This CDR3 comprises 15 residues. Germline V CDR1 and CDR2: DFQATT, SNEGSKA (reference sequence).

This clonotype has a count of ten or more. The rearrangement links TRBV19 to TRBJ2-3; D is possibly TRBD1 (5 bases). V lost 10 bases and J 4 bases, leaving 12 bases between the germline ends. CDR1 and CDR2 (germline): LNHDA, SQIVND (reference sequence). The CDR3 consists of 12 residues. CDR3 DNA: TGTGCCACACAAGGGGCCTCAGATACGCAGTATTTT. This encodes CATQGASDTQYF.

This clonotype showed up many times. The chain links TRBV3-1 to TRBJ2-7; no definite D call. V lost 6 bases to trimming and J lost 5 bases, with 20 bases between them. CDR1 and CDR2 (germline): LGHDT, YNNKEL (reference sequence). This CDR3 is 15 amino acids long. CDR3: CASSTGQSGLHEQYF. The CDR3 DNA reads TGTGCCAGCAGTACCGGTCAGTCGGGCTTGCACGAGCAGTACTTC.

Regarding this clonotype: This CDR3 is missing its conserved last phenylalanine or tryptophan, likely due to a read error. The chain employs TRBV7-2 and TRBJ2-7; tentative D call: TRBD1 (6 bases). The CDR3 runs to 14 residues. Germline-derived CDR1 and CDR2 are SGHTA and FQGNSA. CDR3 loop: CVSSSPGHRYEQYL. CDR3 coding DNA: TGTGTCAGCAGCTCTCCGGGACATCGCTACGAGCAGTACCTC.

Only a few counts were recorded for this clonotype. This chain uses TRBV7-2 with TRBJ2-1; D gene uncertain. V lost 5 bases and J lost 8, with 16 bases in between. The germline V gene has CDR1 SGHTA and CDR2 FQGNSA. The CDR3 is 14 amino acids. The CDR3 is CASSPEFIQYEQFF. The CDR3 DNA reads TGTGCCAGCAGCCCAGAGTTTATCCAGTATGAGCAGTTCTTC.

A few counts support this clonotype. The CDR3: CASSSVTSGSLWTQYF. The CDR3 nucleotides are TGTGCCAGCAGTTCCGTGACTAGCGGGTCCCTGTGGACGCAGTATTTT. The chain links TRBV28 to TRBJ2-3; 10 nucleotides agree with TRBD2. Germline values: CDR1 MDHEN, CDR2 SYDVKM. CDR3 size: 16 residues. V trimming: 4 bases; J trimming: 9 bases; junction bases outside the gene matches: 13.

This clonotype was seen a few times. V gene TRBV20-1 combines with J gene TRBJ2-3; 8 nucleotides agree with TRBD1. Germline V gives CDR1 DFQATT, CDR2 SNEGSKA (reference sequence). After removal of 0 bases from V and 0 bases from J, the junction contained 5 bases not matched to a gene. This CDR3 region has 16 residues. The CDR3 DNA reads TGCAGTGCTAGAGATAAGACAGGGGCTAGCACAGATACGCAGTATTTT. Residues: CSARDKTGASTDTQYF.

This clonotype has a count of ten or more. The rearrangement joins TRBV14 to TRBJ1-1; D not certain. This CDR3 has 15 residues. With 1 base removed from V and 0 bases from J, the gap between germline ends came to 9 bases. Germline V gene sequence: CDR1 SGHDN, CDR2 FVKESK. CDR3 coding DNA: TGTGCCAGCAGCCAAGTCACAGCTCTGAACACTGAAGCTTTCTTT. It codes for CASSQVTALNTEAFF.

For this clonotype: At one end, the junction sequence differs from germline, possibly due to a read error. This chain connects TRBV28 to TRBJ2-2, with 15 bases that match TRBD2. The germline CDR1 and CDR2 sequences are MDHEN and SYDVKM. The CDR3 loop spans 23 amino acids. The CDR3 loop is CASSLFPVSRGTSGRTRTGKLFF. CDR3 sequence (DNA): TGTGCCAGCAGTTTATTCCCCGTTTCAAGAGGGACTAGCGGGAGGACCAGGACCGGGAAGCTGTTTTTT.

This clonotype was detected many times. This chain uses TRBV9 with TRBJ2-7, with 9 bases that match TRBD2. The CDR3 sequence is 16 residues long. The ends lost 0 bases at V and 4 bases at J; junction bases unmatched: 8. The germline gives CDR1 SGDLS, CDR2 YYNGEE. CDR3 sequence reads: CASSVVGLAGIYEQYF. The CDR3, as DNA: TGTGCCAGCAGCGTAGTTGGGCTAGCGGGGATTTACGAGCAGTACTTC.

The gene calls are TRBV11-2 and TRBJ2-1; possibly TRBD1 for D (5 bases). V was cut by 1 base and J by 6 bases, with 13 bases left in between. The CDR3 is 15 residues long. From germline, CDR1 is SGHAT and CDR2 FQNNGV. The CDR3 sequence: CASSLARVQGNEQFF. In nucleotides, the CDR3 is TGTGCCAGCAGCTTAGCTAGGGTGCAGGGCAATGAGCAGTTCTTC.

This clonotype was counted at least ten times. For the CDR3, the DNA is TGTGCCATCAGTGAGGGAGGAAAACTGTTTTTT. It translates to CAISEGGKLFF. The rearrangement uses TRBV10-3 and TRBJ1-4; D remains unclear. The V end lost 2 bases, the J end lost 10 bases, and 5 bases lay between the germline ends. This CDR3 comprises 11 residues. Germline-derived CDR1 and CDR2 are ENHRY and SYGVKD.

This clonotype was seen a few times. The CDR3 coding sequence is TGTGCCAGCAGTTTACTAGCGGGAGTCGGGGAGCTGTTTTTT. This encodes CASSLLAGVGELFF. The chain recombines TRBV12-3 or TRBV12-4 with TRBJ2-2; 10 bases fit TRBD2. The CDR3 has 14 residues. The V and J ends lost 2 bases and 7 bases, in that order; junction bases with no gene match: 1.

This clonotype was seen repeatedly, ten times or more. The rearrangement uses TRBV7-2 and TRBJ1-4, with TRBD1 matching 9 bases. The CDR3 runs 14 residues. Germline-derived CDR1 and CDR2 are SGHTA and FQGNSA. With V trimmed by 5 bases and J by 8 bases, 6 bases remained unmatched. In DNA, the CDR3 is TGTGCCAGCAGCACCCGGGACAGGGTGGAAAAACTGTTTTTT. Its translation: CASSTRDRVEKLFF.

At least ten counts were recorded for this clonotype. CDR3 loop: CASSLLGLALDEQFF. CDR3 DNA sequence: TGTGCCAGCAGCCTGCTCGGACTAGCTCTCGATGAGCAGTTCTTC. The genes are TRBV11-2 and TRBJ2-1; 8 positions agree with TRBD2. The CDR3 loop spans 15 amino acids. The J segment lost 8 bases and the V segment lost 5 bases, leaving 11 bases of the junction unmatched. Germline lookup yields CDR1 SGHAT and CDR2 FQNNGV.

The DNA for the CDR3 is TGTGCCAGCAGCCCTATGTTTTTAGATACGCAGTATTTT. It encodes CASSPMFLDTQYF. The chain employs TRBV7-2 and TRBJ2-3; D ambiguous. Looked up from germline, CDR1 is SGHTA and CDR2 is FQGNSA. There are 13 residues in the CDR3. V was pared by 5 bases and J by 5 bases, with 11 bases between.

This clonotype was seen repeatedly, ten times or more. The V and J genes are TRBV24-1 and TRBJ1-4; D might be TRBD1 (5 bases). Germline V gene lookup returns CDR1 KGHDR and CDR2 SFDVKD. The CDR3 has 14 residues. With 4 bases removed from V and 8 bases from J, the gap between germline ends came to 13 bases. The CDR3 here is CATSDQTGGEKLFF. The CDR3 nucleotides read TGTGCCACCAGTGACCAGACGGGGGGAGAAAAACTGTTTTTT.

This clonotype appeared a few times. The V and J genes are TRBV6-1 and TRBJ2-2, with 8 positions matching TRBD1. V gave up 6 bases and J gave up 2 bases; unmatched junction bases: 5. Germline loops: CDR1 MNHNS, CDR2 SASEGT. The CDR3 extends over 15 amino acids. The CDR3 region is CASRDRGLNTGELFF. The CDR3 nucleotides are TGTGCCAGCAGAGACAGGGGCCTAAACACCGGGGAGCTGTTTTTT.

This clonotype occurred a few times. The J gene is TRBJ2-1, the V gene TRBV19; a weak D match, TRBD2 (6 bases). Trimming shortened V by 7 bases and J by 5 bases, and 18 bases separated the two germline ends. Germline CDR1 is LNHDA and CDR2 is SQIVND (reference sequence). The CDR3 has 15 amino acids. The CDR3 nucleotides read TGTGCCAGTAATCCCGCAGGAGGAGGGCACAATGAGCAGTTCTTC. Amino acids: CASNPAGGGHNEQFF. Together with reference TRBV19 and TRBJ2-1, the CDR3 gives the full variable domain: DGGITQSPKYLFRKEGQNVTLSCEQNLNHDAMYWYRQDPGQGLRLIYYSQIVNDFQKGDIAEGYSVSREKKESFPLTVTSAQKNPTAFYLCASNPAGGGHNEQFFGPGTRLTVL.

In its sample, this clonotype was seen many times. This chain uses TRBV6-2 or TRBV6-3 with TRBJ1-6, with 7 bases fitting TRBD1. CDR1 is MNHEY, CDR2 SVGEGT, per germline. The CDR3 length is 18 residues. V shed 6 bases and J 0 bases; nucleotides not matched to a gene: 11. CDR3 sequence reads: CASSRASDRHSYNSPLHF. CDR3 nucleotide sequence: TGTGCCAGCAGCCGGGCCTCGGACAGGCACTCCTATAATTCACCCCTCCACTTT.

About this clonotype: This CDR3 fails to terminate in the conserved phenylalanine or tryptophan, so it likely reflects a read error. The chain joins TRBV3-1 to TRBJ1-2; the D gene is possibly TRBD1 (6 bases). Trimming cost V 4 bases and J 2 bases, with 8 bases left between them. This CDR3 comprises 13 residues. In germline, CDR1 is LGHDT, CDR2 YNNKEL (reference sequence). The CDR3 DNA reads as TGTGCCAGCAGCCTGCAGGGGAACTATGGCTACACCTCC. Amino acids: CASSLQGNYGYTS.

This clonotype has a count of ten or more. The CDR3 sequence: CATSDSREGANYGYTF. In nucleotides, the CDR3 is TGTGCCACCAGTGATTCCAGGGAGGGGGCTAACTATGGCTACACCTTC. The rearrangement uses TRBV24-1 and TRBJ1-2; D might be TRBD1 (6 bases). Trimming left V 2 bases short and J 0 bases short, with 12 bases between. The CDR3 is made up of 16 amino acids. Germline-derived CDR1 and CDR2 are KGHDR and SFDVKD.